This T cell receptor beta chain was observed in a study of blood T cell repertoires in COVID-19. As for the study in general: Acute-phase and convalescent COVID-19 samples originated in the United States, Italy and Spain. Sources were T cells, B-cell-depleted T cells, or PBMCs; the material itself was cDNA or gDNA.

Authors' data handling: Reference gene primer amplification gave nucleated cell count estimates. Libraries were prepared by immunoSEQ multiplex PCR; TCRdb keeps only in-frame clonotypes and omits some of them. Clone size and V and J calls were adopted from that table, with D and trimming inferred from the DNA. The sample contains tens of thousands of clones, 70% to 90% of which appear only once. Losses at the gene ends were 4 bases for V and 3 bases for J; bases not matched to a gene: 3. The CDR3 length is 14 residues. From germline, CDR1 is LGHDT and CDR2 YNNKEL (reference sequence). This clone was recorded once.

The source material was peripheral blood. The chain is built from TRBV3-1 (or the pseudogene TRBV3-2) and TRBJ1-3, with 7 bases identical to TRBD1. The TCR comes from a human donor in a cohort sampled during active COVID-19. CDR3 DNA sequence: TGTGCCAGCAGCCCCGCAGGGGGTGGAAACACCATATATTTT. Amino acid sequence: CASSPAGGGNTIYF.